Presented here are 27 T cell receptor beta chains from one specimen sequenced in a study of read filtering for tumor transcriptome and immune sequencing. Molecular barcoded adaptors covering alpha/delta and beta/gamma chains were used on around 370 ng RNA. MiXCR was run by TCRdb on the reads, yielding one entry per CDR3 protein. This table holds fewer than 35,000 distinct CDR3 sequences, around a sixth found once. Sequenced material: a population of CD138-negative cells sorted from bone marrow. All receptors come from a donor at least 40 years old with multiple myeloma.

About this clonotype: A read error may explain this, as a much larger clone is one base away. V gene TRBV5-6 combines with J gene TRBJ1-1, with D perhaps matching TRBD1 (6 bases). The CDR3 covers 13 residues. Germline V lookup: CDR1 SGHDT, CDR2 YYEEEE. The CDR3, as DNA: TGTGCCAGCAGCCGCCAGGGGAACACTGGAGCTTTCTTT. Its translation is CASSRQGNTGAFF.

This clonotype has ten or more counts. J is TRBJ2-2 and V is TRBV19, with TRBD2 identical over 7 bases. The germline V gene encodes CDR1 LNHDA and CDR2 SQIVND (reference sequence). Germline trimming cut 3 bases from V and 2 bases from J; bases unmatched to any gene: 12. The CDR3 totals 18 residues. DNA for the CDR3: TGTGCCAGTAGTATCGTCCGGGGGGTCGGCTTTAACACCGGGGAGCTGTTTTTT. Its translation is CASSIVRGVGFNTGELFF.

This clonotype was detected many times. The V and J genes are TRBV29-1 and TRBJ2-5; 8 bases match TRBD2. With V trimmed by 6 bases and J by 1 base, 1 base remained unmatched. The germline V gene has CDR1 SQVTM and CDR2 ANQGSEA. The CDR3 is 12 residues long. In DNA form, the CDR3 reads TGCAGCGTAGCGGGAGCCCAAGAGACCCAGTACTTC. Translating it yields CSVAGAQETQYF.

A note on this clonotype: A read error likely explains this, since a far larger clone differs by one base. The CDR3 ends on some other residue instead of the conserved phenylalanine or tryptophan, so this is likely a read error. The chain is built from TRBV6-5 and TRBJ2-5, with no clear D. The CDR3 has 14 residues. Germline V gene lookup returns CDR1 MNHEY and CDR2 SVGAGI. Trimming removed 6 bases from V and 4 bases from J, with 15 bases in between. The CDR3 region is CASSPLEQAETQYY. The CDR3 DNA is TGTGCCAGCAGCCCCCTGGAGCAAGCAGAGACCCAGTACTAC.

At least ten counts were recorded for this clonotype. The chain combines TRBV4-2 with TRBJ2-5; a possible D gene is TRBD1 (5 bases). This CDR3 has 14 amino acids. V was shortened by 5 bases and J by 2 bases, with 12 bases between the two germline ends. The germline CDR1 and CDR2 sequences are LGHNA and YNFKEQ. CDR3 bases: TGTGCCAGCAGCTATCAGGGTGAGCAAGAGACCCAGTACTTC. Protein sequence: CASSYQGEQETQYF.

By proportion, this clonotype is medium-sized. V and J are TRBV29-1 and TRBJ2-1; D is perhaps TRBD1 (6 bases). The CDR3 spans 12 residues. Germline values: CDR1 SQVTM, CDR2 ANQGSEA. V was pared by 6 bases and J by 8 bases, with 14 bases between. The CDR3 DNA is TGCAGCGTCATCCAGGGGTTCGATGAGCAGTTCTTC. As protein: CSVIQGFDEQFF.

This clonotype appeared many times. This rearrangement joins TRBV4-1 to TRBJ2-1; D may be TRBD2 (5 bases). V was clipped by 0 bases and J by 8 bases, with 17 bases between them. The CDR3 loop spans 16 amino acids. The germline V gene has CDR1 MGHRA and CDR2 YSYEKL. The CDR3 region is CASSQDWTEAVDEQFF. The CDR3 DNA follows: TGCGCCAGCAGCCAAGATTGGACTGAAGCTGTCGATGAGCAGTTCTTC.

There are many counts of this clonotype. This chain joins TRBV5-1 and TRBJ1-5; D remains ambiguous. The CDR3 runs 16 residues. Deletions cut 0 bases from V and 0 bases from J, with 10 bases between. CDR1 and CDR2 (germline): SGHRS, YFSETQ. The CDR3 protein is CASSLGAADSNQPQHF. DNA for the CDR3: TGCGCCAGCAGCTTGGGGGCGGCTGATAGCAATCAGCCCCAGCATTTT. Variable domain in full (rest from reference TRBV5-1 and TRBJ1-5): KAGVTQTPRYLIKTRGQQVTLSCSPISGHRSVSWYQQTPGQGLQFLFEYFSETQRNKGNFPGRFSGRQFSNSRSEMNVSTLELGDSALYLCASSLGAADSNQPQHFGDGTRLSIL.

This chain links TRBV24-1 with TRBJ1-5, with TRBD1 matching 7 bases. Germline loops: CDR1 KGHDR, CDR2 SFDVKD. This CDR3 contains 15 residues. With V trimmed by 7 bases and J by 6 bases, 11 bases remained unmatched. CDR3 DNA: TGTGCCACCAGCCCGACAGGGCTTTTAAGTCAGCCCCAGCATTTT. Protein: CATSPTGLLSQPQHF.

The table lists this clonotype with many counts. The chain employs TRBV3-1 and TRBJ2-7, with D tentatively TRBD2 (6 bases). The ends were cut back, 2 bases at V and 3 bases at J, with 14 bases in the middle. The CDR3 is made up of 15 amino acids. In germline, CDR1 is LGHDT, CDR2 YNNKEL (reference sequence). The CDR3 DNA sequence: TGTGCCAGCAGCCAACCACGGGACTGGGGCTACGAGCAGTACTTC. It yields the protein CASSQPRDWGYEQYF.

Comment on this clonotype: This may arise from a read error, as a much more abundant clone is one base away. V gene TRBV7-9 combines with J gene TRBJ2-3; no clear D. V was clipped by 8 bases and J by 4 bases, with 28 bases between them. In germline, CDR1 is SEHNR, CDR2 FQNEAQ (reference sequence). This CDR3 is 18 amino acids long. For the CDR3, the DNA is TGTGCCAGCTACCCAGGAATGCTGGGCGGCCCTATCCCAGATACGCAGTATTTT. As protein: CASYPGMLGGPIPDTQYF.

This clonotype was recorded many times. The V and J genes are TRBV11-2 and TRBJ2-3, with D possibly matching TRBD1 (6 bases). The V gene lost 6 bases and the J gene lost 5 bases, with 12 bases spanning the gap. The germline V gene has CDR1 SGHAT and CDR2 FQNNGV. This CDR3 region has 13 residues. CDR3 DNA: TGTGCCAGCAGTCGAGACAGGAGAGATACGCAGTATTTT. Translating it yields CASSRDRRDTQYF.

In this sample, this clonotype turned up many times. The chain carries TRBV5-1 and TRBJ1-3; tentative D call: TRBD1 (5 bases). Trimming took off 4 bases at V and 2 bases at J, with 10 bases between the two ends. The length of the CDR3 is 14 residues. Per germline, CDR1 SGHRS and CDR2 YFSETQ. CDR3 in amino acids: CASSPVTAGNTIYF. The CDR3 DNA is TGCGCCAGCAGCCCGGTGACAGCTGGAAACACCATATATTTT.

This clonotype was counted many times. The chain recombines TRBV7-9 with TRBJ2-3, with D perhaps matching TRBD2 (6 bases). Trimming took 5 bases from V and 2 from J, leaving 14 bases between them. The CDR3 runs to 15 residues. Germline lookup yields CDR1 SEHNR and CDR2 FQNEAQ (reference sequence). CDR3 coding DNA: TGTGCCAGCAGCCGAACGAGCGGGTTCACAGATACGCAGTATTTT. Translation: CASSRTSGFTDTQYF.

In regard to this clonotype: A read error may explain this, as a much larger clone is one base away. The chain is built from TRBV6-1 and TRBJ2-7; 16 bases agree with TRBD2. The CDR3 runs to 14 residues. J lost 9 bases, V lost 5 bases, and 4 bases had no gene match. Per the germline V gene, CDR1 is MNHNS and CDR2 is SASEGT. In DNA, the CDR3 is TGTGCCAGCAGTTCAGGGACTAGCGGGAGGGGGCAGTACTTC. It yields the protein CASSSGTSGRGQYF.

Many counts were recorded for this clonotype. The chain employs TRBV3-1 and TRBJ1-4; D is ambiguous. The CDR3 covers 15 residues. Germline V lookup: CDR1 LGHDT, CDR2 YNNKEL (reference sequence). The germline V and J ends were trimmed by 0 bases and 3 bases, with 8 bases remaining between them. CDR3: CASSQDWRANEKLFF. In nucleotides, the CDR3 is TGTGCCAGCAGCCAAGATTGGCGGGCTAATGAAAAACTGTTTTTT.

Many counts were recorded for this clonotype. The gene calls are TRBV12-3 or TRBV12-4 and TRBJ1-6, with D unresolved. The length of the CDR3 is 14 residues. V lost 7 bases to trimming and J lost 9 bases, with 16 bases between them. In nucleotides, the CDR3 is TGTGCCAGCACCGCTTCCCTCACAGCTTCACCCCTCCACTTT. Protein: CASTASLTASPLHF.

Concerning this clonotype: A much larger clone lies a single base off, so this may be a read error. No conserved phenylalanine or tryptophan ends this CDR3, so it is likely a read error. J is TRBJ1-1 and V is TRBV12-3 or TRBV12-4, with a weak D call TRBD1 (6 bases). The CDR3 runs 12 residues. V lost 5 bases and J 8 bases, leaving 12 bases between the germline ends. As DNA, the CDR3 is TGTGCCAGCAGTCCGGGACACTCCGAAGCTTTCATT. It encodes CASSPGHSEAFI.

This clonotype occurred many times. CDR3 amino acids: CSVEAPGLAGGPGYNEQFF. CDR3 DNA sequence: TGCAGCGTTGAGGCCCCGGGACTAGCGGGAGGGCCAGGATACAATGAGCAGTTCTTC. The V call is TRBV29-1, the J call TRBJ2-1, with 16 bases lining up with TRBD2. The CDR3 has 19 residues. In germline, CDR1 is SQVTM, CDR2 ANQGSEA. V was clipped by 3 bases and J by 4 bases; unmatched bases: 12.

In this sample, this clonotype turned up many times. The V call is TRBV20-1, the J call TRBJ2-5, with 7 bases fitting TRBD2. V lost 3 bases and J lost 3; bases outside the gene matches: 4. CDR3 length: 13 residues. Per germline, CDR1 DFQATT and CDR2 SNEGSKA (reference sequence). The CDR3 protein is CSARLLAEETQYF. CDR3 bases: TGCAGTGCTAGGCTGCTAGCGGAAGAGACCCAGTACTTC.

This clonotype was detected only a few times. The V call is TRBV20-1, the J call TRBJ2-2, with TRBD2 matching over 9 bases. The V and J ends lost 2 bases and 0 bases, in that order; junction bases with no gene match: 1. The CDR3 totals 15 residues. Germline-derived CDR1 and CDR2 are DFQATT and SNEGSKA (reference sequence). The CDR3: CSARPSGANTGELFF. Written as DNA, the CDR3 is TGCAGTGCTAGACCTAGCGGGGCGAACACCGGGGAGCTGTTTTTT.

Many counts were recorded for this clonotype. The V call is TRBV12-3 or TRBV12-4, the J call TRBJ2-7; D uncertain. The CDR3 has 13 amino acids. The V end lost 6 bases, the J end lost 1 base, and 10 bases lay between the germline ends. This chain's CDR3 is CASRPALSYEQYF. For the CDR3, the DNA is TGTGCCAGCAGACCCGCCTTATCCTACGAGCAGTACTTC.

With respect to this clonotype: A far larger clone is just one base off, so this is likely a read error. V and J are TRBV7-8 and TRBJ2-7, with D perhaps TRBD1 (5 bases). With 4 bases removed from V and 6 bases from J, the gap between germline ends came to 25 bases. This CDR3 has 17 amino acids. CDR1 and CDR2 (germline): SGHVS, FQNEAQ. The CDR3 here is CASSYPKRGLPPLEQYF. The CDR3 region has the DNA TGTGCCAGCAGCTACCCCAAAAGGGGCCTACCCCCCCTCGAGCAGTACTTC.

This clonotype was counted at least ten times. V usage is TRBV7-3 and J usage is TRBJ2-1; 7 positions match TRBD1. Germline V lookup: CDR1 SGHTA, CDR2 FQGTGA. V shed 5 bases and J 3 bases; nucleotides not matched to a gene: 7. There are 15 residues in the CDR3. The CDR3 bases are TGTGCCAGCAGCACACAGGGGCTTAGCTACAATGAGCAGTTCTTC. Translating gives CASSTQGLSYNEQFF.

In its sample, this clonotype was seen a few times. A much bigger clone sits one base away, suggesting this may be a read error. The chain couples TRBV11-2 to TRBJ2-1, with 9 bases that match TRBD1. The CDR3 consists of 13 residues. V lost 8 bases and J lost 7; bases outside the gene matches: 6. The V gene's germline CDR1 is SGHAT and CDR2 FQNNGV. Here the CDR3 reads CASGSDRGNEQFF. The CDR3 region has the DNA TGTGCCAGCGGCTCCGACAGGGGGAATGAGCAGTTCTTC.

This clonotype was counted many times. V gene TRBV10-3 combines with J gene TRBJ1-1, with 7 bases identical to TRBD1. CDR1 is ENHRY, CDR2 SYGVKD, per germline. This CDR3 region has 15 residues. The ends lost 10 bases at V and 1 base at J; junction bases unmatched: 12. CDR3 amino acids: CATRKYTGANTEAFF. CDR3 DNA sequence: TGTGCCACCAGGAAGTATACAGGGGCGAACACTGAAGCTTTCTTT.

There are many counts of this clonotype. V is TRBV20-1 and J is TRBJ1-5, with a possible D match to TRBD1 (6 bases). Germline V gives CDR1 DFQATT, CDR2 SNEGSKA (reference sequence). The CDR3 consists of 14 residues. The V and J ends lost 4 bases and 5 bases respectively, with 15 bases between them. The CDR3 loop is CSATNREVDQPQHF. The CDR3 region has the DNA TGCAGTGCTACTAACAGGGAAGTGGATCAGCCCCAGCATTTT.